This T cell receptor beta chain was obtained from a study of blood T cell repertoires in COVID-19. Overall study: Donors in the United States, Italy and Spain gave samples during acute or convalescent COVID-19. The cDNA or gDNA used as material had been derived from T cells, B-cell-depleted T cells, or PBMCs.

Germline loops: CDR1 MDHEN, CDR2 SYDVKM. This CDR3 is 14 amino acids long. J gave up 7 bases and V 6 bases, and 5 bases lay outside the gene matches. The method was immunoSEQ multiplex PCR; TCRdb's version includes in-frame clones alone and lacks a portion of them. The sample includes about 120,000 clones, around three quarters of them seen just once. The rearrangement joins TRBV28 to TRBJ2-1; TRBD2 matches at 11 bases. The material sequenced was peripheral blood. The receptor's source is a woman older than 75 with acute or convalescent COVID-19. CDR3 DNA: TGTGCCAGCAGGGGTAGCGGGGGGGATAATGAGCAGTTCTTC. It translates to CASRGSGGDNEQFF.